Sequencing of this TCR beta chain was carried out in a study of blood T cell repertoires in COVID-19. Only in-frame clones appear in the TCRdb table, and some are missing; sequencing was by immunoSEQ multiplex PCR. The sample has almost 200,000 clones; approximately 86% are singletons. Sequencing was performed on peripheral blood. The origin of this receptor is a man aged 60-69 years with COVID-19, enrolled during active disease.

This CDR3 reads CASRGLAGGSGNEQFF. As DNA, the CDR3 is TGTGCCAGCAGAGGACTAGCGGGAGGCTCCGGGAATGAGCAGTTCTTC. The V gene is TRBV28, the J gene TRBJ2-1; TRBD2 agrees at 14 bases. This CDR3 is 16 amino acids long. The trim removed 6 bases at V and 7 bases at J, leaving 8 bases unmatched. Germline lookup yields CDR1 MDHEN and CDR2 SYDVKM.